Reported below is one TCR beta chain. Its antigen is unknown. In germline, CDR1 is SGHRS, CDR2 YFSETQ. The CDR3 is 17 amino acids. This specimen belongs to a study of blood T cells in healthy people across ages. Then a second PCR, running about 7 to 11 cycles, was carried out with a sample-barcoded 5' primer and a J-beta primer mix. Every molecule of cDNA carried a tag from a template-switch adaptor with 12 random nucleotides. One entry per CDR3 protein, called by TCRdb with MiXCR from the 5' RACE reads. The repertoire consists of 850,000 to 1,300,000 distinct CDR3 sequences, with 40% to 45% occurring once and the leading ten covering approximately 17%. Regarding the study as a whole: Lack of knowledge of donor CMV status possibly confounded expanded clonotype changes. Both higher diversity and more naive CD4+ cells marked long-lived donors when set against aged donors.

The sequence came from a woman aged 55-70 years in good health. Material: blood. The chain combines TRBV5-1 with TRBJ2-4; 7 nucleotides align to TRBD1. Near its end, the DNA agrees better with TRBJ2-7, so the J call may be wrong. The CDR3 spells CASSLATGAWRVYEQYF. CDR3 DNA: TGCGCCAGCAGCTTAGCTACAGGGGCTTGGAGAGTCTACGAGCAGTACTTC.